This is a list of T cell receptor beta chains from one sample in a study of OX40 agonist ivuxolimab in advanced cancers. Sequencing used immunoSEQ multiplex PCR; TCRdb keeps in-frame clones, though not all of them. The data hold around 97,000 clones, with approximately 87% observed a single time. Sequences were derived from CD4+ or CD8+ T cells sorted from blood, sampled in a trial of the OX40 agonist ivuxolimab. These receptors came from an adult with an advanced solid tumor such as melanoma, head and neck, liver or kidney cancer. The CDR3 runs from the conserved cysteine through the conserved F or W. The order of the fields is clone size, D gene, J gene, V gene, CDR3 protein, CDR3 DNA. The D gene is left open where the match is weak. Not every row has a clone size; where given, it reads once, few, many or a size class.

clone_size: NA
d_call: NA
j_call: TRBJ1-4
v_call: TRBV9
cdr3_aa: CASSVGSRVEKLFF
cdr3_nt: TGTGCCAGCAGCGTGGGCTCGCGAGTCGAAAAACTGTTTTTT

clone_size: NA
d_call: NA
j_call: TRBJ2-3
v_call: TRBV29-1
cdr3_aa: CSVAERGNADTQYF
cdr3_nt: TGCAGCGTGGCAGAGAGGGGTAACGCAGATACGCAGTATTTT

clone_size: NA
d_call: TRBD2
j_call: TRBJ2-1
v_call: TRBV4-1
cdr3_aa: CASSQEEAGVDEQFF
cdr3_nt: TGCGCCAGCAGCCAAGAAGAAGCGGGAGTTGATGAGCAGTTCTTC

clone_size: NA
d_call: NA
j_call: TRBJ1-5
v_call: TRBV27
cdr3_aa: CASSRTPNSSNQPQHF
cdr3_nt: TGTGCCAGCAGCCGCACCCCCAATTCTAGCAATCAGCCCCAGCATTTT

clone_size: NA
d_call: NA
j_call: TRBJ2-1
v_call: TRBV7-9
cdr3_aa: CASSLGVGSYNEQFF
cdr3_nt: TGTGCCAGCAGCTTAGGCGTGGGTTCCTACAATGAGCAGTTCTTC

clone_size: NA
d_call: TRBD1
j_call: TRBJ1-1
v_call: TRBV6-1
cdr3_aa: CASSGGGTGRTEAFF
cdr3_nt: TGTGCCAGCAGTGGTGGGGGGACAGGGAGGACTGAAGCTTTCTTT

clone_size: NA
d_call: NA
j_call: TRBJ1-1
v_call: TRBV5-1
cdr3_aa: CASSPEPMDRNTEAFF
cdr3_nt: TGCGCCAGCAGCCCTGAACCGATGGACAGAAACACTGAAGCTTTCTTT

clone_size: few
d_call: TRBD1
j_call: TRBJ1-1
v_call: TRBV19
cdr3_aa: CASTSGQGAFF
cdr3_nt: TGTGCCAGTACCTCGGGACAGGGAGCTTTCTTT

clone_size: NA
d_call: NA
j_call: TRBJ1-1
v_call: TRBV6-1
cdr3_aa: CASSARKATEAFF
cdr3_nt: TGTGCCAGCAGTGCCAGGAAGGCCACTGAAGCTTTCTTT

clone_size: NA
d_call: TRBD1
j_call: TRBJ1-1
v_call: TRBV6-1
cdr3_aa: CASSVRDRGNTEAFF
cdr3_nt: TGTGCCAGCAGTGTTAGGGACAGGGGGAACACTGAAGCTTTCTTT

clone_size: NA
d_call: NA
j_call: TRBJ1-1
v_call: TRBV20-1
cdr3_aa: CSARARTEAFF
cdr3_nt: TGCAGTGCTAGAGCTCGCACTGAAGCTTTCTTT

clone_size: NA
d_call: TRBD1
j_call: TRBJ2-5
v_call: TRBV2
cdr3_aa: CASSEWDRGRETQYF
cdr3_nt: TGTGCCAGCAGTGAATGGGACAGGGGGCGAGAGACCCAGTACTTC

clone_size: NA
d_call: NA
j_call: TRBJ2-5
v_call: TRBV5-1
cdr3_aa: CASSLTGETQYF
cdr3_nt: TGCGCCAGCAGCTTGACTGGAGAGACCCAGTACTTC

clone_size: NA
d_call: NA
j_call: TRBJ2-5
v_call: TRBV7-9
cdr3_aa: CASSYRETQYF
cdr3_nt: TGTGCCAGCAGCTACCGGGAGACCCAGTACTTC

clone_size: NA
d_call: TRBD1
j_call: TRBJ1-5
v_call: TRBV2
cdr3_aa: CASDRGSNQPQHF
cdr3_nt: TGTGCCAGCGACAGGGGCAGCAATCAGCCCCAGCATTTT

clone_size: NA
d_call: NA
j_call: TRBJ2-7
v_call: TRBV6-1
cdr3_aa: CASVLRTVSYEQYF
cdr3_nt: TGTGCCAGCGTCCTAAGGACGGTTTCCTACGAGCAGTACTTC

clone_size: NA
d_call: NA
j_call: TRBJ2-1
v_call: TRBV2
cdr3_aa: CASRELQFEQFF
cdr3_nt: TGTGCCAGCAGGGAATTACAATTTGAGCAGTTCTTC

clone_size: NA
d_call: NA
j_call: TRBJ1-1
v_call: TRBV18
cdr3_aa: CASSPPGLVNTEAFF
cdr3_nt: TGTGCCAGCTCACCTCCGGGACTCGTTAACACTGAAGCTTTCTTT

clone_size: once
d_call: NA
j_call: TRBJ1-1
v_call: TRBV19
cdr3_aa: CASSIGADNTEAFF
cdr3_nt: TGTGCCAGTAGTATCGGAGCAGATAACACTGAAGCTTTCTTT

clone_size: NA
d_call: TRBD1
j_call: TRBJ1-4
v_call: TRBV15
cdr3_aa: CATSRPGQGLEKLFF
cdr3_nt: TGTGCCACCAGCAGACCGGGACAGGGGCTTGAAAAACTGTTTTTT

clone_size: NA
d_call: NA
j_call: TRBJ2-3
v_call: TRBV18
cdr3_aa: CASSPNAFTDTQYF
cdr3_nt: TGTGCCAGCTCACCAAACGCTTTCACAGATACGCAGTATTTT

clone_size: NA
d_call: TRBD1
j_call: TRBJ1-2
v_call: TRBV9
cdr3_aa: CASSGGQVAGYTF
cdr3_nt: TGTGCCAGCAGCGGGGGACAGGTGGCCGGCTACACCTTC

clone_size: few
d_call: NA
j_call: TRBJ1-2
v_call: TRBV2
cdr3_aa: CASRARDGTYGYTF
cdr3_nt: TGTGCCAGCAGGGCCCGGGACGGAACATATGGCTACACCTTC

clone_size: NA
d_call: TRBD2
j_call: TRBJ2-1
v_call: TRBV5-1
cdr3_aa: CASTRGVYNEQFF
cdr3_nt: TGCGCCAGCACGCGGGGGGTCTACAATGAGCAGTTCTTC

clone_size: NA
d_call: NA
j_call: TRBJ2-2
v_call: TRBV9
cdr3_aa: CASSVVDTGELFF
cdr3_nt: TGTGCCAGCAGCGTAGTGGACACCGGGGAGCTGTTTTTT

clone_size: NA
d_call: TRBD2
j_call: TRBJ2-1
v_call: TRBV18
cdr3_aa: CASSPASGGHYNEQFF
cdr3_nt: TGTGCCAGCTCACCCGCTAGCGGGGGGCACTACAATGAGCAGTTCTTC

clone_size: NA
d_call: NA
j_call: TRBJ2-5
v_call: TRBV7-9
cdr3_aa: CASSHDRRETQYF
cdr3_nt: TGTGCCAGCAGCCACGACCGAAGGGAGACCCAGTACTTC

clone_size: NA
d_call: NA
j_call: TRBJ2-7
v_call: TRBV10-3
cdr3_aa: CAISGTQNYEQYF
cdr3_nt: TGTGCCATCAGCGGGACACAGAACTACGAGCAGTACTTC

clone_size: NA
d_call: NA
j_call: TRBJ1-2
v_call: TRBV7-9
cdr3_aa: CASSSDPRGGYGYTF
cdr3_nt: TGTGCCAGCAGTTCGGACCCCCGCGGAGGCTATGGCTACACCTTC

clone_size: NA
d_call: NA
j_call: TRBJ1-4
v_call: TRBV19
cdr3_aa: CASSHLGISDEKLFF
cdr3_nt: TGTGCCAGTAGTCATTTAGGCATAAGCGATGAAAAACTGTTTTTT

clone_size: NA
d_call: NA
j_call: TRBJ1-2
v_call: TRBV6-5
cdr3_aa: CASSYTGRSNYGYTF
cdr3_nt: TGTGCCAGCAGTTACACGGGACGGTCTAACTATGGCTACACCTTC

clone_size: NA
d_call: NA
j_call: TRBJ1-6
v_call: TRBV6-5
cdr3_aa: CASSLQGTMGSPLHF
cdr3_nt: TGTGCCAGCAGCTTACAAGGGACTATGGGTTCACCCCTCCACTTT

clone_size: NA
d_call: NA
j_call: TRBJ1-2
v_call: TRBV5-6
cdr3_aa: CASSLVNSGNYGYTF
cdr3_nt: TGTGCCAGCAGCTTGGTCAACTCAGGGAACTATGGCTACACCTTC

clone_size: NA
d_call: TRBD2
j_call: TRBJ2-7
v_call: TRBV2
cdr3_aa: CASSNSGGGSYEQYF
cdr3_nt: TGTGCCAGCAGTAATAGCGGGGGGGGATCCTACGAGCAGTACTTC

clone_size: NA
d_call: NA
j_call: TRBJ1-5
v_call: TRBV2
cdr3_aa: CASRSGGGNQPQHF
cdr3_nt: TGTGCCAGCAGGTCGGGGGGAGGCAATCAGCCCCAGCATTTT

clone_size: NA
d_call: TRBD1
j_call: TRBJ1-4
v_call: TRBV7-9
cdr3_aa: CASSPSPGQKNEKLFF
cdr3_nt: TGTGCCAGCAGCCCTTCCCCGGGACAGAAGAATGAAAAACTGTTTTTT

clone_size: NA
d_call: NA
j_call: TRBJ2-5
v_call: TRBV7-9
cdr3_aa: CASSPGETQYF
cdr3_nt: TGTGCCAGCAGCCCCGGAGAGACCCAGTACTTC

clone_size: NA
d_call: NA
j_call: TRBJ2-2
v_call: TRBV19
cdr3_aa: CASNGRRWTGELFF
cdr3_nt: TGTGCCAGTAACGGACGCAGGTGGACCGGGGAGCTGTTTTTT

clone_size: NA
d_call: NA
j_call: TRBJ1-3
v_call: TRBV11-2
cdr3_aa: CASSLGSSGNTIYF
cdr3_nt: TGTGCCAGCAGCTTGGGATCCTCTGGAAACACCATATATTTT

clone_size: NA
d_call: NA
j_call: TRBJ2-3
v_call: TRBV5-3
cdr3_aa: CARSRPTDTQYF
cdr3_nt: TGTGCCAGAAGCAGACCCACAGATACGCAGTATTTT

clone_size: NA
d_call: TRBD2
j_call: TRBJ2-1
v_call: TRBV7-9
cdr3_aa: CASSPPGLAGAGEQFF
cdr3_nt: TGTGCCAGCAGCCCACCGGGACTAGCGGGAGCCGGTGAGCAGTTCTTC

clone_size: NA
d_call: TRBD2
j_call: TRBJ2-3
v_call: TRBV7-9
cdr3_aa: CASSSSSGGRMDTQYF
cdr3_nt: TGTGCCAGCAGCTCCTCCAGCGGGGGGAGAATGGATACGCAGTATTTT

clone_size: NA
d_call: TRBD1
j_call: TRBJ1-5
v_call: TRBV6-6
cdr3_aa: CASRKDRGNQPQHF
cdr3_nt: TGTGCCAGCAGAAAGGACAGGGGCAATCAGCCCCAGCATTTT